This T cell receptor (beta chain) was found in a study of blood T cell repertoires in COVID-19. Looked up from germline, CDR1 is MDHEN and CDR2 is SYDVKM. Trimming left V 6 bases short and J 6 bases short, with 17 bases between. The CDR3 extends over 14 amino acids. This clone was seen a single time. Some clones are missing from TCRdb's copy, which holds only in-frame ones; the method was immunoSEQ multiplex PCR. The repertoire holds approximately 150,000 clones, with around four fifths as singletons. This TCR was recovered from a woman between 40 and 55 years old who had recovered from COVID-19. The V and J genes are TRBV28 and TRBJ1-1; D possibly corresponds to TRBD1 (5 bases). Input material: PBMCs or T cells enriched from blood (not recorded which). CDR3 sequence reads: CASSRVREVAEAFF. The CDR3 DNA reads TGTGCCAGCAGCCGGGTCAGGGAAGTGGCTGAAGCTTTCTTT.